This T cell receptor (beta chain) emerged from a study of tissue T cells after allogeneic stem cell transplantation. Regarding this clone: Its antigen is not identified.

From germline, CDR1 is MGHDK and CDR2 SYGVNS. This CDR3 has 16 amino acids. Trimming cost V 4 bases and J 7 bases; bases outside gene matches: 10. Findings and caveats of the study: Shared clones across patients were few; motif clustering revealed tissue-specific shared signatures.

The assay was immunoSEQ multiplex PCR, and TCRdb's table has in-frame clones only and misses some. Among 42,000 or so clones, around 90% were seen once, and the ten largest hold 3.8%. V usage is TRBV25-1 and J usage is TRBJ2-2; TRBD2 agrees at 9 bases. The TCR originated in a woman aged 40-69 years who later had graft-versus-host disease after an allogeneic stem cell transplant. This specimen consisted of blood, obtained before transplantation. In DNA, the CDR3 is TGTGCCAGCAGTGGAGGGCTAGCGGGGCAAGGCGGGGAGCTGTTTTTT. It is translated as CASSGGLAGQGGELFF.